The 29 T cell receptor beta chains in this list originate from one sample, sequenced in a study of CD8+ T cells in alopecia areata. cDNA reverse transcribed from extracted RNA served as the sequencing template. The data were produced by immunoSEQ multiplex PCR, yet TCRdb's version contains in-frame clones alone and is incomplete. The sample lists around 160,000 clones, around 60% seen once, with more than 13% in the top ten. Specified treatment: oral pan-JAK inhibitor, 5-10 mg twice daily. The starting material was CD4+ T cells sorted from blood, obtained at week 24, from a patient treated with tofacitinib. These receptor sequences come from a human donor with alopecia areata.

In this sample, this clone turned up a few times. The chain couples TRBV11-2 to TRBJ2-2, with no clear D. Germline lookup yields CDR1 SGHAT and CDR2 FQNNGV. Trimming took off 4 bases at V and 4 bases at J, with 13 bases between the two ends. This CDR3 contains 15 residues. In DNA, the CDR3 is TGTGCCAGCAGCTCCCTCAATCTGGGCACCGGGGAGCTGTTTTTT. This translates into CASSSLNLGTGELFF.

This clone has more than one count but fewer than ten. The chain employs TRBV29-1 and TRBJ2-6, with 8 bases fitting TRBD1. The CDR3 covers 16 residues. CDR1 is SQVTM and CDR2 is ANQGSEA in the germline V gene. Trimming at V came to 6 bases and at J to 1 base, leaving 8 bases not matched to a gene. The CDR3: CSVDGQGTSGANVLTF. CDR3 DNA sequence: TGCAGCGTCGACGGACAGGGAACTTCTGGGGCCAACGTCCTGACTTTC.

This clone was detected only once. The V call is TRBV6-6, the J call TRBJ1-2; D not certain. CDR1 MNHNY and CDR2 SVGAGI come from the germline V gene (reference sequence). With 5 bases removed from V and 0 bases from J, the gap between germline ends came to 16 bases. The CDR3 covers 16 residues. The CDR3 sequence is CASSPRDMRANYGYTF. The CDR3 DNA sequence: TGTGCCAGCAGTCCCCGCGACATGAGAGCTAACTATGGCTACACCTTC.

The chain couples TRBV20-1 to TRBJ1-2; D remains ambiguous. V lost 3 bases and J lost 6, with 5 bases in between. Germline values: CDR1 DFQATT, CDR2 SNEGSKA (reference sequence). This CDR3 has 10 amino acids. The DNA for the CDR3 is TGCAGTGCTAGTGGTAATGGCTACACCTTC. It specifies CSASGNGYTF.

This clone was picked up a small number of times. This chain connects TRBV30 to TRBJ2-7, with 7 bases that match TRBD1. This CDR3 comprises 13 residues. The V gene's germline CDR1 is GTSNPN and CDR2 SVGIG (reference sequence). Trimming took 5 bases from V and 4 from J; bases not matched to a gene: 8. CDR3: CAWARQGGYEQYF. The CDR3 coding sequence is TGTGCCTGGGCCCGACAGGGCGGTTACGAGCAGTACTTC.

The CDR3 DNA reads TGTGCCTGGAGCCAAGACCTCCGGGGAAACACTGAAGCTTTCTTT. Protein product: CAWSQDLRGNTEAFF. The rearrangement links TRBV30 to TRBJ1-1; D is ambiguous. Germline CDR1 is GTSNPN and CDR2 is SVGIG (reference sequence). The CDR3 covers 15 residues. V was clipped by 3 bases and J by 2 bases, with 16 bases between them.

The table lists this clone with a count of one. The V call is TRBV15, the J call TRBJ1-2, with D possibly TRBD1 on 6 matching bases. Germline loops: CDR1 LNHNV, CDR2 YYDKDF (reference sequence). The V end lost 1 base, the J end lost 8 bases, and 17 bases lay between the germline ends. The CDR3 is 15 amino acids. The CDR3 DNA follows: TGTGCCACCAGCAGAGTCCCGCGGGACATGGAGGGCTACACCTTC. As protein: CATSRVPRDMEGYTF.

Only a few counts were recorded for this clone. The rearrangement links TRBV5-1 to TRBJ2-4, with D perhaps matching TRBD2 (5 bases). Germline CDR1 is SGHRS and CDR2 is YFSETQ. V was clipped by 0 bases and J by 7 bases, with 5 bases between them. The CDR3 loop spans 12 amino acids. Here the CDR3 reads CASSLGTNIQYF. Written as DNA, the CDR3 is TGCGCCAGCAGCTTGGGGACTAACATTCAGTACTTC. The whole variable domain, remainder taken from reference TRBV5-1 and TRBJ2-4, is KAGVTQTPRYLIKTRGQQVTLSCSPISGHRSVSWYQQTPGQGLQFLFEYFSETQRNKGNFPGRFSGRQFSNSRSEMNVSTLELGDSALYLCASSLGTNIQYFGAGTRLSVL.

This clone occurred a few times. The rearrangement joins TRBV29-1 to TRBJ1-2; the D gene is possibly TRBD1 (6 bases). Looked up from germline, CDR1 is SQVTM and CDR2 is ANQGSEA. The CDR3 sequence is 12 residues long. With 8 bases removed from V and 10 bases from J, the gap between germline ends came to 20 bases. The CDR3 here is CSSEGGPGVYTF. The CDR3 DNA sequence: TGCAGCTCTGAGGGGGGCCCTGGGGTCTACACCTTC.

This clone was detected a few times. This chain uses TRBV30 with TRBJ1-6; 10 nucleotides align to TRBD1. Germline V gene lookup returns CDR1 GTSNPN and CDR2 SVGIG (reference sequence). Trimming at V came to 2 bases and at J to 13 bases, leaving 8 bases not matched to a gene. The CDR3 runs to 14 residues. CDR3 protein: CAWSTGTGVGPLHF. The CDR3, as DNA: TGTGCCTGGAGTACCGGGACAGGGGTGGGGCCCCTCCACTTT.

The chain joins TRBV30 to TRBJ2-7, with D unresolved. In germline, CDR1 is GTSNPN, CDR2 SVGIG (reference sequence). The CDR3 sequence is 11 residues long. V lost 5 bases to trimming and J lost 6 bases, with 11 bases between them. In DNA form, the CDR3 reads TGTGCCTGGTCCAAGCTTCGCGAGCAGTACTTC. Amino acids: CAWSKLREQYF.

J is TRBJ1-2 and V is TRBV4-1; 7 nucleotides line up with TRBD1. The CDR3 is 13 amino acids. The V gene end was trimmed by 6 bases and the J gene end by 3 bases; junction bases not matched to a gene: 4. In germline, CDR1 is MGHRA, CDR2 YSYEKL. The CDR3 loop reads CASRHTGDYGYTF. CDR3 nucleotides: TGCGCCAGCAGGCACACAGGGGACTATGGCTACACCTTC.

A few counts support this clone. The chain joins TRBV5-8 to TRBJ1-1; no reliable D call. V shed 1 base and J shed 0 bases, with 10 bases lying between them. This CDR3 has 15 residues. The germline V gene has CDR1 SGHTS and CDR2 YDEGEE. The CDR3 loop reads CASSLSDRVNTEAFF. The DNA for the CDR3 is TGTGCCAGCAGCTTGAGTGACCGGGTGAACACTGAAGCTTTCTTT.

The genes are TRBV11-2 and TRBJ1-2; possible D gene TRBD1, 5 bases. Germline V gives CDR1 SGHAT, CDR2 FQNNGV. CDR3 length: 12 residues. Between the trimmed V and J ends, which lost 5 bases and 8 bases, there was a span of 12 bases. The CDR3 region is CASSPINRGYTF. For the CDR3, the DNA is TGTGCCAGCAGCCCTATCAACAGGGGCTACACCTTC.

The J gene is TRBJ1-1, the V gene TRBV4-2, with D unresolved. The CDR3 covers 12 residues. The germline V gene encodes CDR1 LGHNA and CDR2 YNFKEQ. Trimming pared 2 bases from V and 5 bases from J, leaving 6 bases between. The CDR3 DNA is TGTGCCAGCAGCCAACCAGAAACTGAAGCTTTCTTT. Protein product: CASSQPETEAFF.

This clone was detected only once. For the CDR3, the DNA is TGTGCCTGGCAAGGAGGGAACACTGAAGCTTTCTTT. It encodes CAWQGGNTEAFF. The chain carries TRBV30 and TRBJ1-1; no clear D gene. The CDR3 is made up of 12 amino acids. CDR1 is GTSNPN and CDR2 is SVGIG in the germline V gene (reference sequence). Trimming took off 5 bases at V and 1 base at J, with 8 bases between the two ends.

CDR3 in amino acids: CASSIPSGQGETQYF. DNA for the CDR3: TGTGCCAGTAGTATACCGTCGGGACAGGGAGAGACCCAGTACTTC. The chain has TRBV19 and TRBJ2-5; 9 bases align to TRBD1. CDR1 and CDR2 (germline): LNHDA, SQIVND (reference sequence). This CDR3 region has 15 residues. With V trimmed by 2 bases and J by 4 bases, 5 bases remained unmatched.

A few counts support this clone. The chain is built from TRBV29-1 and TRBJ1-1; a weak D match, TRBD1 (6 bases). Trimming took off 7 bases at V and 1 base at J, with 10 bases between the two ends. The CDR3 is made up of 12 amino acids. The V gene's germline CDR1 is SQVTM and CDR2 ANQGSEA. Here the CDR3 DNA reads TGCAGCGGACAGGTCAGGAACACTGAAGCTTTCTTT. Amino acids: CSGQVRNTEAFF.

The genes are TRBV30 and TRBJ1-5; D is unresolved. V was trimmed by 2 bases and J by 0 bases, leaving 5 bases between them. The CDR3 length is 13 residues. The germline CDR1 and CDR2 sequences are GTSNPN and SVGIG (reference sequence). For the CDR3, the DNA is TGTGCCTGGAGTCACAATAGCAATCAGCCCCAGCATTTT. This translates into CAWSHNSNQPQHF.

A few counts support this clone. The chain links TRBV30 to TRBJ2-1; D gene unclear. V dropped 2 bases and J dropped 6 bases, with 20 bases sitting between them. The CDR3 runs 16 residues. From germline, CDR1 is GTSNPN and CDR2 SVGIG (reference sequence). The CDR3 reads CAWSRKTLARPNEQFF. DNA of the CDR3: TGTGCCTGGAGTCGGAAGACTTTGGCCAGGCCCAATGAGCAGTTCTTC.

This clone was found a few times. The V gene is TRBV2, the J gene TRBJ2-2; TRBD2 aligns across 7 bases. In germline, CDR1 is SNHLY, CDR2 FYNNEI. V shed 6 bases, J shed 7 bases, and the junction held 5 bases outside the gene matches. The CDR3 contains 13 residues. CDR3 loop: CASSQQRDGELFF. The CDR3 DNA reads as TGTGCCAGCAGCCAACAGCGGGACGGGGAGCTGTTTTTT.

V is TRBV7-9 and J is TRBJ2-2; 10 bases match TRBD1. Germline V CDR1 and CDR2: SEHNR, FQNEAQ (reference sequence). The CDR3 contains 17 residues. The V and J ends lost 4 bases and 5 bases, in that order; junction bases with no gene match: 10. The CDR3 reads CASSSSRGTGATGELFF. DNA for the CDR3: TGTGCCAGCAGCTCCTCGCGGGGGACAGGGGCAACCGGGGAGCTGTTTTTT.

This clone was seen more than once but under ten times. The same CDR3 is also encoded by other DNA sequences in this sample. The J gene is TRBJ2-3, the V gene TRBV5-1; D gene unclear. The CDR3 extends over 13 amino acids. CDR1 and CDR2 (germline): SGHRS, YFSETQ. The ends were cut back, 4 bases at V and 2 bases at J, with 8 bases in the middle. Here the CDR3 reads CASSRDTTDTQYF. The CDR3 coding sequence is TGCGCCAGCAGCAGAGATACCACAGATACGCAGTATTTT.

The sample holds a few counts of this clone. The chain couples TRBV28 to TRBJ2-4, with a weak D call TRBD2 (6 bases). CDR1 is MDHEN, CDR2 SYDVKM, per germline. The CDR3 length is 17 residues. V lost 4 bases and J lost 0, with 16 bases in between. CDR3 DNA: TGTGCCAGCAGTTCCCACAGTCAGGGACTAGCCAAAAACATTCAGTACTTC. Protein: CASSSHSQGLAKNIQYF.

The V gene is TRBV15, the J gene TRBJ2-5; TRBD1 aligns across 7 bases. The CDR3 consists of 15 residues. CDR1 and CDR2 (germline): LNHNV, YYDKDF (reference sequence). Trimming took 0 bases from V and 5 from J; bases not matched to a gene: 6. CDR3 residues: CATSRDRGGLETQYF. Written as DNA, the CDR3 is TGTGCCACCAGCAGAGATAGAGGGGGCCTGGAGACCCAGTACTTC.

The rearrangement joins TRBV18 to TRBJ2-5; D is ambiguous. This CDR3 has 16 amino acids. Germline loops: CDR1 KGHSH, CDR2 LQKENI. V lost 1 base and J lost 2, with 14 bases in between. CDR3 DNA sequence: TGTGCCAGCTCACCACAATCTACCCTAACGCAAGAGACCCAGTACTTC. Protein product: CASSPQSTLTQETQYF.

This chain links TRBV30 with TRBJ1-2; D unresolved. The length of the CDR3 is 13 residues. Trimming left V 3 bases short and J 7 bases short, with 15 bases between. Looked up from germline, CDR1 is GTSNPN and CDR2 is SVGIG (reference sequence). The CDR3: CAWSTQRRIGYTF. DNA of the CDR3: TGTGCCTGGAGCACCCAACGGCGGATTGGCTACACCTTC.

The V and J genes are TRBV5-1 and TRBJ1-2, with 9 bases lining up with TRBD1. Germline V gene sequence: CDR1 SGHRS, CDR2 YFSETQ. V shed 1 base, J shed 6 bases, and the junction held 1 base outside the gene matches. The CDR3 has 13 amino acids. The CDR3 nucleotides are TGCGCCAGCAGCTTGTGGGACAGGGATGGCTACACCTTC. It translates to CASSLWDRDGYTF.

CDR3 loop: CSASTGATNQPQHF. CDR3 sequence (DNA): TGCAGCGCCTCGACAGGGGCGACCAATCAGCCCCAGCATTTT. The V gene is TRBV29-1, the J gene TRBJ1-5; 8 nucleotides match TRBD1. The CDR3 contains 14 residues. The germline gives CDR1 SQVTM, CDR2 ANQGSEA. Trimming at V came to 7 bases and at J to 3 bases, leaving 8 bases not matched to a gene.